This T cell receptor beta chain is drawn from a study of long-term antiretroviral therapy in people with HIV. Runs used v3.0 of the immunoSEQ assay and were done at survey level. Repertoires were generated with immunoSEQ multiplex PCR, while TCRdb's copy carries only in-frame clones and drops some. The sample records 20,000 to 25,000 clones, approximately 81% being singletons. Trimming at V came to 7 bases and at J to 3 bases, leaving 9 bases not matched to a gene. There are 14 residues in the CDR3. The germline V gene has CDR1 SGHRS and CDR2 YFSETQ. This clone appeared a single time. The material was unsorted PBMCs, obtained around 2.5 years after starting antiretroviral therapy. The sequence was obtained from a man aged 40-55 years with HIV. The chain joins TRBV5-1 to TRBJ2-5; the match to TRBD1 covers 7 bases. CDR3 loop: CASGVVTGEETQYF. DNA for the CDR3: TGCGCCAGCGGGGTAGTTACAGGGGAAGAGACCCAGTACTTC.